The T cell receptor beta chain described here comes from a study of PD-L1 blockade in urothelial cancer. Study background: About 85% of the 29 patients were males with bladder-origin urothelial cancer. It was at 3 weeks (second dose) and 6 weeks after treatment start that blood was analyzed.

With V trimmed by 6 bases and J by 7 bases, 15 bases remained unmatched. Germline V gene data show CDR1 as SGHTA and CDR2 as FQGNSA. There are 16 residues in the CDR3. Only a few counts were recorded for this clone. Described time point: pretreatment peripheral blood. Urothelial carcinoma, locally advanced or metastatic, affected the patients. Individual patients had between 1 and 8 samples, taken pretreatment and on-treatment. The assay was immunoSEQ multiplex PCR, and TCRdb's table has in-frame clones only and misses some. The data show about 52,000 clones, around 80% seen once. This chain joins TRBV7-2 and TRBJ2-7; 10 bases match TRBD2. The sequenced sample was PBMCs, obtained around atezolizumab (anti-PD-L1) treatment. This clonotype was sampled from a man between 65 and 79 years old with urothelial cancer. Here the CDR3 reads CASSLYSGRTSREQYF. The DNA for the CDR3 is TGTGCCAGCAGTTTATATAGCGGGAGGACCTCTAGAGAGCAGTACTTC.